A selection of T cell receptor beta chains follows, all from one sample in a study of T cell changes during pregnancy in multiple sclerosis. Profiling relied on immunoSEQ multiplex PCR, and the TCRdb table lists in-frame clones only, not all of them. The sample yields about 100,000 clones, around 93% seen once. This specimen consisted of peripheral blood, obtained before pregnancy. The origin of the receptors is a female donor with multiple sclerosis, enrolled in a pregnancy study. Both conserved end residues are part of each CDR3. Fields, in order: D gene, clone size, J gene, V gene, CDR3 protein, CDR3 DNA. A D gene is named only where the DNA matches it firmly. Rows may omit the clone size; those that give it use once, few, many or a size class.

d_gene: NA
abundance: once
j_gene: TRBJ2-5
v_gene: TRBV19
CDR3aa: CASSTMGGRETQYF
CDR3nt: TGTGCCAGTAGTACAATGGGGGGGCGAGAGACCCAGTACTTC

d_gene: TRBD2
abundance: once
j_gene: TRBJ2-7
v_gene: TRBV6-5
CDR3aa: CASSPVVAGDNEQYF
CDR3nt: TGTGCCAGCAGCCCAGTGGTAGCGGGAGATAACGAGCAGTACTTC

d_gene: TRBD1
abundance: NA
j_gene: TRBJ2-5
v_gene: TRBV19
CDR3aa: CASTRGQGETQYF
CDR3nt: TGTGCCAGTACACGGGGACAGGGGGAGACCCAGTACTTC

d_gene: TRBD2
abundance: NA
j_gene: TRBJ2-5
v_gene: TRBV7-8
CDR3aa: CASSGRLAGSETQYF
CDR3nt: TGTGCCAGCAGCGGGCGACTAGCGGGATCAGAGACCCAGTACTTC

d_gene: NA
abundance: NA
j_gene: TRBJ2-7
v_gene: TRBV21-1
CDR3aa: CASSKGWGQPSYEQYF
CDR3nt: TGTGCCAGCAGCAAAGGATGGGGACAGCCTTCCTACGAGCAGTACTTC

d_gene: TRBD2
abundance: NA
j_gene: TRBJ2-2
v_gene: TRBV27
CDR3aa: CASTRTSGRDWRTGELFF
CDR3nt: TGTGCCAGCACCCGTACTAGCGGGAGAGACTGGCGCACCGGGGAGCTGTTTTTT

d_gene: TRBD2
abundance: NA
j_gene: TRBJ2-1
v_gene: TRBV19
CDR3aa: CASSSGSRYNEQFF
CDR3nt: TGTGCCAGTAGTAGCGGGAGTCGCTACAATGAGCAGTTCTTC

d_gene: NA
abundance: NA
j_gene: TRBJ2-7
v_gene: TRBV11-2
CDR3aa: CASSLGGGPGYEQYF
CDR3nt: TGTGCCAGCAGCTTGGGAGGAGGGCCCGGCTACGAGCAGTACTTC

d_gene: TRBD1
abundance: NA
j_gene: TRBJ1-3
v_gene: TRBV19
CDR3aa: CASSPGTGSSGNTIYF
CDR3nt: TGTGCCAGTAGTCCAGGGACAGGAAGCTCTGGAAACACCATATATTTT

d_gene: TRBD1
abundance: NA
j_gene: TRBJ1-2
v_gene: TRBV29-1
CDR3aa: CSVESGQGDGYTF
CDR3nt: TGCAGCGTTGAAAGCGGACAGGGGGACGGCTACACCTTC

d_gene: TRBD1
abundance: NA
j_gene: TRBJ2-1
v_gene: TRBV15
CDR3aa: CATSGTGTGVSGEQFF
CDR3nt: TGTGCCACCAGCGGGACCGGGACAGGGGTTTCGGGAGAGCAGTTCTTC

d_gene: NA
abundance: NA
j_gene: TRBJ2-7
v_gene: TRBV7-9
CDR3aa: CASTQEYEHYF
CDR3nt: TGTGCCAGCACCCAGGAATACGAGCATTACTTC

d_gene: TRBD1
abundance: NA
j_gene: TRBJ2-5
v_gene: TRBV30
CDR3aa: CAWSKTGAVIQETQYF
CDR3nt: TGTGCCTGGAGTAAAACAGGGGCAGTTATCCAAGAGACCCAGTACTTC

d_gene: NA
abundance: NA
j_gene: TRBJ1-1
v_gene: TRBV30
CDR3aa: CAWSVGGANTEAFF
CDR3nt: TGTGCCTGGAGTGTAGGGGGAGCTAACACTGAAGCTTTCTTT

d_gene: NA
abundance: NA
j_gene: TRBJ2-1
v_gene: TRBV30
CDR3aa: CAWSVQGYNEQFF
CDR3nt: TGTGCCTGGAGTGTACAGGGATACAATGAGCAGTTCTTC

d_gene: NA
abundance: NA
j_gene: TRBJ2-7
v_gene: TRBV5-6
CDR3aa: CASSLETRASYEQYF
CDR3nt: TGTGCCAGCAGCTTGGAAACCAGGGCGTCCTACGAGCAGTACTTC

d_gene: NA
abundance: NA
j_gene: TRBJ2-1
v_gene: TRBV6-1
CDR3aa: CASTLARGYEQFF
CDR3nt: TGTGCCAGCACCCTAGCGAGGGGCTATGAGCAGTTCTTC

d_gene: TRBD2
abundance: NA
j_gene: TRBJ2-6
v_gene: TRBV9
CDR3aa: CASSARTGGAGANVLTF
CDR3nt: TGTGCCAGCAGCGCTCGGACGGGAGGGGCGGGGGCCAACGTCCTGACTTTC

d_gene: TRBD1
abundance: NA
j_gene: TRBJ2-7
v_gene: TRBV18
CDR3aa: CASSAPGQGDPGQYF
CDR3nt: TGTGCCAGCTCGGCCCCAGGACAGGGAGATCCCGGGCAGTACTTC

d_gene: NA
abundance: NA
j_gene: TRBJ2-7
v_gene: TRBV27
CDR3aa: CASSLVRLPTYEQYF
CDR3nt: TGTGCCAGCAGTTTAGTAAGACTACCAACCTACGAGCAGTACTTC

d_gene: NA
abundance: NA
j_gene: TRBJ2-4
v_gene: TRBV19
CDR3aa: CASSILTQGLAKNIQYF
CDR3nt: TGTGCCAGTAGTATCCTTACGCAGGGTCTAGCCAAAAACATTCAGTACTTC

d_gene: NA
abundance: NA
j_gene: TRBJ1-5
v_gene: TRBV9
CDR3aa: CASSVGTRNQPQHF
CDR3nt: TGTGCCAGCAGCGTAGGGACACGCAATCAGCCCCAGCATTTT

d_gene: NA
abundance: NA
j_gene: TRBJ2-3
v_gene: TRBV9
CDR3aa: CASSVDRFTDTQYF
CDR3nt: TGTGCCAGCAGCGTAGACAGGTTCACAGATACGCAGTATTTT

d_gene: TRBD1
abundance: NA
j_gene: TRBJ1-4
v_gene: TRBV18
CDR3aa: CASSRQGDEKLFF
CDR3nt: TGTGCCAGCTCACGACAGGGTGATGAAAAACTGTTTTTT

d_gene: TRBD2
abundance: NA
j_gene: TRBJ2-7
v_gene: TRBV4-3
CDR3aa: CASSRRTSGNYEQYF
CDR3nt: TGCGCCAGCAGCCGGCGGACTAGCGGGAACTACGAGCAGTACTTC

d_gene: TRBD2
abundance: NA
j_gene: TRBJ2-2
v_gene: TRBV5-1
CDR3aa: CASSLGEGRSGELFF
CDR3nt: TGCGCCAGCAGCCTCGGGGAGGGACGGTCCGGGGAGCTGTTTTTT

d_gene: TRBD1
abundance: once
j_gene: TRBJ2-7
v_gene: TRBV19
CDR3aa: CASSPGQGGYEQYF
CDR3nt: TGTGCCAGTAGTCCTGGACAGGGAGGCTACGAGCAGTACTTC

d_gene: TRBD2
abundance: NA
j_gene: TRBJ2-2
v_gene: TRBV7-9
CDR3aa: CASSPTSGNTGELFF
CDR3nt: TGTGCCAGCAGCCCTACTAGCGGGAACACCGGGGAGCTGTTTTTT

d_gene: TRBD1
abundance: NA
j_gene: TRBJ1-1
v_gene: TRBV10-3
CDR3aa: CAISERGRGLLTEAFF
CDR3nt: TGTGCCATTAGTGAAAGGGGCAGGGGGCTTCTAACTGAAGCTTTCTTT

d_gene: TRBD1
abundance: NA
j_gene: TRBJ2-7
v_gene: TRBV5-8
CDR3aa: CASSLVGQSYEQYF
CDR3nt: TGTGCCAGCAGCTTGGTGGGACAGTCCTACGAGCAGTACTTC

d_gene: NA
abundance: NA
j_gene: TRBJ2-2
v_gene: TRBV15
CDR3aa: CATSRDRWAPDTGELFF
CDR3nt: TGTGCCACCAGCAGAGATCGGTGGGCCCCGGACACCGGGGAGCTGTTTTTT

d_gene: TRBD1
abundance: NA
j_gene: TRBJ1-2
v_gene: TRBV27
CDR3aa: CASRPGNRGGYGYTF
CDR3nt: TGTGCCAGCAGACCCGGGAACAGGGGGGGATATGGCTACACCTTC

d_gene: NA
abundance: NA
j_gene: TRBJ1-3
v_gene: TRBV15
CDR3aa: CATSRGTGSGNTIYF
CDR3nt: TGTGCCACCAGCAGAGGCACAGGCTCCGGAAACACCATATATTTT

d_gene: TRBD1
abundance: NA
j_gene: TRBJ1-2
v_gene: TRBV2
CDR3aa: CASSERTGGSGGYTF
CDR3nt: TGTGCCAGCAGTGAAAGGACAGGGGGCTCTGGTGGCTACACCTTC

d_gene: NA
abundance: once
j_gene: TRBJ2-7
v_gene: TRBV28
CDR3aa: CASSSTREVGEQYF
CDR3nt: TGTGCCAGCAGTTCTACCAGGGAGGTGGGAGAGCAGTACTTC

d_gene: NA
abundance: once
j_gene: TRBJ2-7
v_gene: TRBV7-2
CDR3aa: CASSLAWLRDVSYEQYF
CDR3nt: TGTGCCAGCAGCTTAGCGTGGCTGCGGGACGTCTCCTACGAGCAGTACTTC

d_gene: NA
abundance: NA
j_gene: TRBJ2-1
v_gene: TRBV11-3
CDR3aa: CASSLEVGLGAYNEQFF
CDR3nt: TGTGCCAGCAGCTTAGAGGTGGGACTTGGGGCCTACAATGAGCAGTTCTTC

d_gene: TRBD2
abundance: NA
j_gene: TRBJ2-7
v_gene: TRBV19
CDR3aa: CASSMASGSYEQYF
CDR3nt: TGTGCCAGTAGTATGGCTAGCGGGAGTTACGAGCAGTACTTC

d_gene: NA
abundance: NA
j_gene: TRBJ2-1
v_gene: TRBV12-5
CDR3aa: CASGRFLGGSYNEQFF
CDR3nt: TGTGCTAGTGGTCGTTTCTTGGGGGGCTCCTACAATGAGCAGTTCTTC

d_gene: TRBD2
abundance: NA
j_gene: TRBJ2-1
v_gene: TRBV9
CDR3aa: CASSPRTSEYNEQFF
CDR3nt: TGTGCCAGCAGCCCGCGGACTAGCGAATACAATGAGCAGTTCTTC

d_gene: TRBD1
abundance: NA
j_gene: TRBJ1-2
v_gene: TRBV28
CDR3aa: CASSSVTGVYGYTF
CDR3nt: TGTGCCAGCAGTTCGGTGACAGGGGTCTATGGCTACACCTTC

d_gene: NA
abundance: NA
j_gene: TRBJ1-2
v_gene: TRBV2
CDR3aa: CASSEAPGNYGYTF
CDR3nt: TGTGCCAGCAGTGAAGCGCCCGGGAACTATGGCTACACCTTC

d_gene: NA
abundance: once
j_gene: TRBJ1-5
v_gene: TRBV2
CDR3aa: CASSGLDNQPQHF
CDR3nt: TGTGCCAGCAGTGGATTAGACAATCAGCCCCAGCATTTT

d_gene: NA
abundance: once
j_gene: TRBJ2-3
v_gene: TRBV28
CDR3aa: CASSTGTTTDTQYF
CDR3nt: TGTGCCAGCAGTACAGGGACGACGACAGATACGCAGTATTTT

d_gene: TRBD1
abundance: NA
j_gene: TRBJ2-7
v_gene: TRBV19
CDR3aa: CASSQNTGGEQYF
CDR3nt: TGTGCCAGTAGTCAAAATACAGGGGGCGAGCAGTACTTC

d_gene: TRBD2
abundance: NA
j_gene: TRBJ2-7
v_gene: TRBV5-1
CDR3aa: CASSLGLAGVYEQYF
CDR3nt: TGCGCCAGCAGCTTGGGACTAGCGGGAGTCTACGAGCAGTACTTC

d_gene: NA
abundance: NA
j_gene: TRBJ2-2
v_gene: TRBV28
CDR3aa: CASSGAIGELFF
CDR3nt: TGTGCCAGCTCTGGAGCTATCGGGGAGCTGTTTTTT

d_gene: NA
abundance: NA
j_gene: TRBJ2-7
v_gene: TRBV19
CDR3aa: CASSSTGLSYEQYF
CDR3nt: TGTGCCAGTAGTAGTACGGGACTGTCCTACGAGCAGTACTTC

d_gene: TRBD2
abundance: NA
j_gene: TRBJ2-3
v_gene: TRBV18
CDR3aa: CASSLRQRETDTQYF
CDR3nt: TGTGCCAGCTCACTTCGCCAGCGGGAGACAGATACGCAGTATTTT

d_gene: NA
abundance: NA
j_gene: TRBJ2-3
v_gene: TRBV7-2
CDR3aa: CASSFGATDTQYF
CDR3nt: TGTGCCAGCAGCTTTGGGGCAACAGATACGCAGTATTTT

d_gene: TRBD1
abundance: NA
j_gene: TRBJ1-2
v_gene: TRBV5-1
CDR3aa: CASSFGFLEQGAPSGYGYTF
CDR3nt: TGCGCCAGCAGCTTTGGGTTCCTCGAACAGGGGGCCCCAAGCGGGTATGGCTACACCTTC

d_gene: TRBD2
abundance: NA
j_gene: TRBJ2-1
v_gene: TRBV27
CDR3aa: CASSLRFLAGDEQFF
CDR3nt: TGTGCCAGCAGTTTACGATTTCTAGCGGGAGACGAGCAGTTCTTC

d_gene: TRBD1
abundance: NA
j_gene: TRBJ1-5
v_gene: TRBV19
CDR3aa: CASSEQGAAQHF
CDR3nt: TGTGCCAGTAGTGAACAGGGGGCGGCCCAGCATTTT

d_gene: NA
abundance: few
j_gene: TRBJ1-3
v_gene: TRBV9
CDR3aa: CASSVVADLRGNTIYF
CDR3nt: TGTGCCAGCAGCGTAGTGGCGGATTTGAGAGGAAACACCATATATTTT

d_gene: TRBD2
abundance: NA
j_gene: TRBJ2-2
v_gene: TRBV19
CDR3aa: CASKELAGGTGELFF
CDR3nt: TGTGCCAGTAAAGAACTAGCGGGTGGGACCGGGGAGCTGTTTTTT

d_gene: TRBD2
abundance: NA
j_gene: TRBJ2-2
v_gene: TRBV6-1
CDR3aa: CASSLTSLKGGELFF
CDR3nt: TGTGCCAGCAGTCTGACTAGCCTGAAAGGCGGGGAGCTGTTTTTT

d_gene: NA
abundance: NA
j_gene: TRBJ2-5
v_gene: TRBV6-1
CDR3aa: CASSEQGGRKTQYF
CDR3nt: TGTGCCAGCAGTGAACAAGGGGGTAGAAAGACCCAGTACTTC

d_gene: TRBD2
abundance: NA
j_gene: TRBJ2-1
v_gene: TRBV4-3
CDR3aa: CASSRTRGVAVF
CDR3nt: TGCGCCAGCAGCCGAACACGGGGGGTCGCGGTCTTC